This TCR beta chain was sequenced for a study of T cell repertoires in cytomegalovirus infection. About the research overall: A matching HLA type, together with CMV infection, was signaled by public TCR beta signatures. Study-wide results and limits: Across the ex vivo response, the dominant clonotypes were HLA-C-restricted CMV-specific TCR beta clonotypes. Summed frequency of public TCR beta families distinguished CMV carriers with the relevant HLA.

From the reads, TCRdb called clonotypes with MiXCR, one entry per CDR3 protein. Of about 180,000 distinct CDR3 sequences in the sample, 17% were seen once. In its sample, this clonotype was seen a few times. Its antigen is as yet unknown. The sample consisted of CD8+ T cells from PBMCs. The sequence came from a human donor in good health (CMV status not recorded). Some clones in this sample may be carry-over from other donors' samples.

CDR3 loop: CASSSFDRNTGELFF. CDR3 coding DNA: TGTGCCAGCAGTTCCTTTGACCGGAACACCGGGGAGCTGTTTTTT. The rearrangement links TRBV12-3 or TRBV12-4 to TRBJ2-2; no firm D call. V dropped 4 bases and J dropped 1 base, with 10 bases sitting between them. The CDR3 is made up of 15 amino acids.